The subject of this entry is one TCR beta chain. This record belongs to a study of blood T cell repertoires in COVID-19. The overall study: The United States, Italy and Spain provided the acute and convalescent COVID-19 samples. The cDNA or gDNA used as material had been derived from T cells, B-cell-depleted T cells, or PBMCs.

Assay used: immunoSEQ multiplex PCR; TCRdb lists only in-frame clones, some missing. Of around 51,000 clones listed, around 84% are singletons. The receptor was derived from a man at least 80 years old with active COVID-19. Sequenced material: peripheral blood.

CDR3 nucleotides: TGTGCCAGCAGCCGCGACAGCTTAGCCAAAAACATTCAGTACTTC. Its translation: CASSRDSLAKNIQYF. This chain links TRBV14 with TRBJ2-4; D is possibly TRBD1 (5 bases). V lost 4 bases and J lost 0, with 10 bases in between. The CDR3 runs 15 residues. The germline gives CDR1 SGHDN, CDR2 FVKESK.